The sequence of this TCR beta chain was determined in a study of shared clonotypes between healthy human individuals. Naive CD8 cells lacked CD45RO and underwent positive selection for CCR7, leaving out terminally differentiated effector memory CD45RA+ cells. This table comes from immunoSEQ multiplex PCR, and its TCRdb copy is limited to in-frame clones, with some not included. The table shows roughly 2.1 million clones, with about 93% occurring only once. Germline V lookup: CDR1 SGHDT, CDR2 YYEEEE. The length of the CDR3 is 15 residues. The ends were cut back, 2 bases at V and 0 bases at J, with 8 bases in the middle.

Sequencing used naive CD8+ T cells from PBMCs. This clonotype was sampled from a man between 18 and 29 years old in good health. Some clones in this sample may be carry-over from other donors' samples. The chain is built from TRBV5-6 and TRBJ1-4; perhaps TRBD1 as D (5 bases). CDR3 DNA sequence: TGTGCCAGCAGCTTTTCAGGGACAACTAATGAAAAACTGTTTTTT. This translates into CASSFSGTTNEKLFF. The whole variable domain, remainder taken from reference TRBV5-6 and TRBJ1-4, is DAGVTQSPTHLIKTRGQQVTLRCSPKSGHDTVSWYQQALGQGPQFIFQYYEEEERQRGNFPDRFSGHQFPNYSSELNVNALLLGDSALYLCASSFSGTTNEKLFFGSGTQLSVL.